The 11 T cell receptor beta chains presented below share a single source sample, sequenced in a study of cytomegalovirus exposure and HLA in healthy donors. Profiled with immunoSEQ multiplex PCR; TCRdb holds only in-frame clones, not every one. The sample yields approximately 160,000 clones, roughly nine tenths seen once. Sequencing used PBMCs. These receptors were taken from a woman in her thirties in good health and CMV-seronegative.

The CDR3 DNA is TGTGCCAGCAGCTTATGGGGAGGAGGGCGGACCGGGGAGCTGTTTTTT. Its translation: CASSLWGGGRTGELFF. The V gene is TRBV7-2, the J gene TRBJ2-2; D possibly corresponds to TRBD2 (6 bases). Germline values: CDR1 SGHTA, CDR2 FQGNSA. The V gene lost 2 bases and the J gene lost 5 bases, with 15 bases spanning the gap. The CDR3 is 16 amino acids.

For the CDR3, the DNA is TGTGCCACCAGCAGAGATGCGAACTATGGGCGGGGGGTTCACAATGAGCAGTTCTTC. Protein product: CATSRDANYGRGVHNEQFF. V and J are TRBV15 and TRBJ2-1, with 8 positions matching TRBD2. Looked up from germline, CDR1 is LNHNV and CDR2 is YYDKDF (reference sequence). The junction had 15 bases not matched to a gene; V was cut back by 0 bases and J by 5 bases. This CDR3 has 19 residues.

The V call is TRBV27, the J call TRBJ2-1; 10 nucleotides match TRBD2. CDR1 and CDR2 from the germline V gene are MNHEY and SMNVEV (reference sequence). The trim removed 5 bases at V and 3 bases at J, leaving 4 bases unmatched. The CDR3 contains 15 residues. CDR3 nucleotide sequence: TGTGCCAGCAGTCACGGACTAGCGGACTACAATGAGCAGTTCTTC. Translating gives CASSHGLADYNEQFF.

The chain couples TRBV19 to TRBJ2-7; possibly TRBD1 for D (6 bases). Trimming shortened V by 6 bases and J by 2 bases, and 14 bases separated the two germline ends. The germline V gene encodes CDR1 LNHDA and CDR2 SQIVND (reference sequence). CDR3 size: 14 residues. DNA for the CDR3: TGTGCCAGTAGCCTACAGGGAGCTCCCTACGAGCAGTACTTC. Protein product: CASSLQGAPYEQYF.

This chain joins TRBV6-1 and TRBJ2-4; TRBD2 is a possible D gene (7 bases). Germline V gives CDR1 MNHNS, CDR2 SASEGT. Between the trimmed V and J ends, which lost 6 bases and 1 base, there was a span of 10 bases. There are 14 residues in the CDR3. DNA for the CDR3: TGTGCCAGCAGCGAGGGGGGGGCCAAAAACATTCAGTACTTC. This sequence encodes CASSEGGAKNIQYF.

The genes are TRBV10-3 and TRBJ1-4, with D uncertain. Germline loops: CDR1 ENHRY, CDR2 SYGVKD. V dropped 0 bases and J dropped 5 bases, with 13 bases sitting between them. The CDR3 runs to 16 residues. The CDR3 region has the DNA TGTGCCATCAGTGAGTCGTTGTTCAGATCAAATGAAAAACTGTTTTTT. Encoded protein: CAISESLFRSNEKLFF.

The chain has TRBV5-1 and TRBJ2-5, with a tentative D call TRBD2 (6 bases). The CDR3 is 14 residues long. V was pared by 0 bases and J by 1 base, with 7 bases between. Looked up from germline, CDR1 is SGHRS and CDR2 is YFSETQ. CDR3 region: CASSLGTTQETQYF. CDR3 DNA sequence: TGCGCCAGCAGCTTGGGGACTACCCAAGAGACCCAGTACTTC.

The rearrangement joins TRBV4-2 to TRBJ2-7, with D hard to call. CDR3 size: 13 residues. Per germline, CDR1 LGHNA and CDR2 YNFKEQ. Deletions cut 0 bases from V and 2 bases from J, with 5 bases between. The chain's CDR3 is CASSQDLTYEQYF. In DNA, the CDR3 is TGTGCCAGCAGCCAAGATCTCACCTACGAGCAGTACTTC.

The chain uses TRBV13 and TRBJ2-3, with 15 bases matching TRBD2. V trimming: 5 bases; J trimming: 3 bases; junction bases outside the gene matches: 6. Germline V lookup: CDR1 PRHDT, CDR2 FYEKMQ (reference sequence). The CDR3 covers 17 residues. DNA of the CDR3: TGTGCCAGCAGCCCAACTGGACTAGCGGGGGGGACAGATACGCAGTATTTT. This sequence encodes CASSPTGLAGGTDTQYF.

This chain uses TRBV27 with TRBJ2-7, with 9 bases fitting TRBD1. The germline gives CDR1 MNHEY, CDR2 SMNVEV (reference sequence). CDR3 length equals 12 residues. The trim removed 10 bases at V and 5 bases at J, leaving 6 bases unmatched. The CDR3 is CATQQGANEQYF. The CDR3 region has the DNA TGTGCCACCCAACAGGGGGCTAACGAGCAGTACTTC.

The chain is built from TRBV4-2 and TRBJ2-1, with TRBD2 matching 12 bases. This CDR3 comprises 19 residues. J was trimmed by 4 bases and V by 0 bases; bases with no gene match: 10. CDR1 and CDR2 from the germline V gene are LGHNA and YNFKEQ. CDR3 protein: CASSQDLQTSGGPYNEQFF. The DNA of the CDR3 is TGTGCCAGCAGCCAAGATCTCCAGACTAGCGGGGGACCTTACAATGAGCAGTTCTTC.